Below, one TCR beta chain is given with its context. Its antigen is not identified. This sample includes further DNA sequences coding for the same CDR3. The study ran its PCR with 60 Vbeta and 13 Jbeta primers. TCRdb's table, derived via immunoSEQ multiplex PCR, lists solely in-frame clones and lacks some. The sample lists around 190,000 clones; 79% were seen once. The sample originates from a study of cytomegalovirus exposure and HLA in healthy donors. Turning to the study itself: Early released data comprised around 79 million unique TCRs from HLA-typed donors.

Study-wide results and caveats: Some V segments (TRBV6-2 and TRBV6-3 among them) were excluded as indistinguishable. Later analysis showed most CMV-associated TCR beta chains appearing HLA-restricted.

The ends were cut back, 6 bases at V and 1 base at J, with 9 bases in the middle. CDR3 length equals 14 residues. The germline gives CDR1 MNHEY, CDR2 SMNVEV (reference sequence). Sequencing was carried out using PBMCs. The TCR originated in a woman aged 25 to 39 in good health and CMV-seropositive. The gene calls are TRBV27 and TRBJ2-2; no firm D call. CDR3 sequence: CASSYGLNTGELFF. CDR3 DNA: TGTGCCAGCAGCTACGGGTTGAACACCGGGGAGCTGTTTTTT.